This passage covers 14 T cell receptor beta chains from one sample sequenced in a study of chemoradiotherapy in HPV16-positive cancers. The table came from immunoSEQ multiplex PCR; TCRdb's copy has only in-frame clones and leaves some out. The sample carries 15,000 to 20,000 clones, about 74% recorded once. Material: tumor tissue, obtained from a patient who underwent chemoradiotherapy. Receptors originate from a human donor with HPV-associated anogenital cancer.

CDR3 DNA: TGCGCCAGCAGTGGCCGCGGACTTGCTACGAGGCGAGAGACCCAGTACTTC. Translation gives CASSGRGLATRRETQYF. This chain links TRBV10-2 with TRBJ2-5, with D maybe TRBD2 (5 bases). Trimming cost V 4 bases and J 4 bases, with 22 bases left between them. The V gene's germline CDR1 is WSHSY and CDR2 SAAADI. This CDR3 is built from 17 residues.

As DNA, the CDR3 is TGTGCCAGCAGCCGGGGACTAGCGGGAACAGATACGCAGTATTTT. It codes for CASSRGLAGTDTQYF. The V and J genes are TRBV7-6 and TRBJ2-3; TRBD2 agrees at 13 bases. CDR3 length equals 15 residues. V was pared by 5 bases and J by 3 bases, with 2 bases of the junction left unmatched. Germline values: CDR1 SGHVS, CDR2 FNYEAQ.

The chain links TRBV2 to TRBJ2-5; weak D call: TRBD1 (6 bases). Per germline, CDR1 SNHLY and CDR2 FYNNEI. Trimming cost V 10 bases and J 2 bases, with 14 bases left between them. This CDR3 has 13 amino acids. DNA of the CDR3: TGTGCCACACACAGGGTGTATCAAGAGACCCAGTACTTC. Its translation is CATHRVYQETQYF.

The chain carries TRBV6-6 and TRBJ2-2; 11 bases line up with TRBD2. Germline CDR1 MNHNY, CDR2 SVGAGI (reference sequence). The CDR3 has 14 residues. The V and J ends lost 10 bases and 5 bases, in that order; junction bases with no gene match: 6. This CDR3 reads CATLAGGRTGELFF. CDR3 in DNA: TGTGCCACTTTAGCGGGGGGGCGGACCGGGGAGCTGTTTTTT.

The chain uses TRBV21-1 and TRBJ2-7; the table assigns TRBD1, which was not confirmed against the DNA. TRBV21-1 is reported as a pseudogene. The CDR3 covers 17 residues. In nucleotides, the CDR3 is TGTGCCAGCATTTCAATGCCCCTCTCAGGGTTTGATTGCGAGCAGTACTTC. This sequence encodes CASISMPLSGFDCEQYF.

The V and J genes are TRBV10-1 and TRBJ2-5; possibly TRBD2 for D (6 bases). Germline V gene sequence: CDR1 WNHNN, CDR2 SYGVQD (reference sequence). V was cut by 6 bases and J by 5 bases, with 10 bases left in between. This CDR3 contains 12 residues. CDR3 amino acids: CASSDSGETQYF. CDR3 DNA sequence: TGCGCCAGCAGCGACAGCGGGGAGACCCAGTACTTC.

CDR3 residues: CASSLVPTDTQYF. CDR3 nucleotide sequence: TGTGCCAGCAGTTTGGTCCCCACAGATACGCAGTATTTT. The chain joins TRBV27 to TRBJ2-3; D is undetermined. Germline lookup yields CDR1 MNHEY and CDR2 SMNVEV (reference sequence). The V gene lost 3 bases and the J gene lost 2 bases, with 6 bases spanning the gap. The CDR3 length is 13 residues.

The chain links TRBV5-5 to TRBJ2-2; D unclear. The germline V gene has CDR1 SGHKS and CDR2 YYEKEE (reference sequence). The V end was cut by 0 bases, the J end by 6 bases, with 6 bases between. There are 13 residues in the CDR3. CDR3 residues: CASSLVGPGELFF. In DNA form, the CDR3 reads TGTGCCAGCAGCTTGGTTGGGCCCGGGGAGCTGTTTTTT.

This clone was seen a few times. This chain uses TRBV6-1 with TRBJ2-7; possibly TRBD1 for D (6 bases). The CDR3 consists of 12 residues. Trimming left V 9 bases short and J 3 bases short, with 12 bases between. CDR1 and CDR2 (germline): MNHNS, SASEGT. As DNA, the CDR3 is TGTGCCAGTTACCAGGGGCTCTACGAGCAGTACTTC. Protein: CASYQGLYEQYF.

V usage is TRBV19 and J usage is TRBJ2-3; 8 bases map to TRBD1. J was trimmed by 1 base and V by 1 base; bases with no gene match: 7. This CDR3 is built from 17 residues. Germline V gene sequence: CDR1 LNHDA, CDR2 SQIVND (reference sequence). This CDR3 reads CASSIGGRGLGTDTQYF. In DNA form, the CDR3 reads TGTGCCAGTAGTATAGGTGGCAGGGGGCTCGGCACAGATACGCAGTATTTT.

The rearrangement joins TRBV7-9 to TRBJ1-4; possibly TRBD1 for D (5 bases). The V end was cut by 3 bases, the J end by 4 bases, with 6 bases between. The CDR3 has 13 residues. The germline V gene encodes CDR1 SEHNR and CDR2 FQNEAQ (reference sequence). CDR3 loop: CASSFRDNEKLFF. The CDR3 DNA reads TGTGCCAGCAGCTTCAGGGATAATGAAAAACTGTTTTTT.

The CDR3 loop reads CASSPRGGRGGGNTIYF. The CDR3 DNA is TGTGCCAGCAGCCCACGAGGTGGCAGGGGGGGCGGAAACACCATATATTTT. The V gene is TRBV7-9, the J gene TRBJ1-3; 7 bases are shared with TRBD1. This CDR3 has 17 residues. V was clipped by 5 bases and J by 4 bases; unmatched bases: 14. Germline CDR1 reads SEHNR; CDR2 reads FQNEAQ (reference sequence).

This rearrangement joins TRBV2 to TRBJ1-5, with D maybe TRBD1 (5 bases). Germline CDR1 and CDR2: SNHLY and FYNNEI. The V and J ends lost 6 bases and 6 bases respectively, with 18 bases between them. The CDR3 is 15 residues long. The CDR3 protein is CASSARGRGVQPQHF. In nucleotides, the CDR3 is TGTGCCAGCAGCGCACGGGGCCGCGGGGTTCAGCCCCAGCATTTT.

The genes are TRBV6-6 and TRBJ2-7; 7 bases fit TRBD2. The CDR3 has 12 residues. The germline V gene encodes CDR1 MNHNY and CDR2 SVGAGI (reference sequence). The V and J ends lost 8 bases and 3 bases, in that order; junction bases with no gene match: 4. This CDR3 is CASGGEGYEQYF. CDR3 DNA: TGTGCCAGCGGGGGGGAAGGCTACGAGCAGTACTTC.